This T cell receptor beta chain was sequenced during a study of blood T cells in healthy people across ages. The CDR3 is 11 residues long. The V end lost 5 bases, the J end lost 8 bases, and 9 bases lay between the germline ends. Per germline, CDR1 SGHTA and CDR2 FQGNSA. The use of a sample-barcoded 5' primer and a J-beta primer mix characterized a second PCR of roughly 6 to 12 cycles. TCRdb re-called the 5' RACE reads through MiXCR, storing one row per CDR3 protein. The table has 900,000 to 950,000 distinct CDR3 sequences, 25% to 30% seen once. These data also featured in a second study, about T cells of mothers and their children.

The TCR comes from a woman aged 40 to 50 in good health. V gene TRBV7-2 combines with J gene TRBJ1-2; D not certain. Sequencing was performed on blood. The CDR3 region is CASSPSVGYTF. CDR3 coding DNA: TGTGCCAGCAGCCCCTCCGTGGGCTACACCTTC.